This T cell receptor beta chain was obtained from a study of OX40 agonist ivuxolimab in advanced cancers. Turning to the study itself: Eligibility admitted prior anti-PD-1, anti-PD-L1 or anti-CTLA-4 therapy; approximately 40% had some.

Study findings and constraints: CD8+ T cells (on average) carried more expanded clones than CD4+ T cells.

As regards this clone: Antigen specificity is unknown.

This CDR3 region has 13 residues. J lost 8 bases, V lost 5 bases, and 8 bases had no gene match. Germline CDR1 reads LNHNV; CDR2 reads YYDKDF (reference sequence). Libraries were prepared by immunoSEQ multiplex PCR; TCRdb keeps only in-frame clonotypes and omits some of them. The sample lists roughly 74,000 clones, approximately 81% occurring once. The chain is built from TRBV15 and TRBJ1-2; TRBD1 matches 7 bases. The TCR sequence derives from an adult with an advanced solid tumor such as melanoma, head and neck, liver or kidney cancer. Sequences were derived from CD4+ or CD8+ T cells sorted from blood, sampled in a trial of the OX40 agonist ivuxolimab. CDR3: CATSYDRVDGYTF. The CDR3 DNA follows: TGTGCCACCAGCTACGACAGGGTCGACGGCTACACCTTC.